This entry describes one T cell receptor (beta chain). This beta chain is a stray read from a library made for alpha chains; its abundance is not meaningful. The sample comes from a study of spatial heterogeneity in lung cancer. For the study at large: Alpha-chain detections were consistently fewer than beta-chain detections among the sequences.

Trimming took off 4 bases at V and 4 bases at J, with 20 bases between the two ends. CDR1 is SGHRS and CDR2 is YFSETQ in the germline V gene. The CDR3 totals 16 residues. TCRdb recomputed calls from the 5' RACE reads with MiXCR, one row per CDR3 protein. Among around 4,100 distinct CDR3 sequences listed, about 53% were seen once. Time point meaning: sample taken at primary tumor resection. Unsorted whole RNA from tumor, nontumor lung or frozen PBMC underwent sequencing. The chain couples TRBV5-1 to TRBJ2-5; D might be TRBD1 (6 bases). This specimen was PBMCs, taken at surgery. This TCR derives from a female donor with early-stage non-small cell lung cancer. The CDR3 here is CASSPNDLTQGETQYF. CDR3 sequence (DNA): TGCGCCAGCAGCCCCAATGACCTAACACAGGGAGAGACCCAGTACTTC.